This TCR beta chain was captured by sequencing in a study of Ad26.COV2.S vaccination and SARS-CoV-2 variants. The treatment was: some 19 received Ad26.COV2.S at low or high dose, single or two shots; roughly five received placebo; per-sample allocation not given. All samples were drawn on day 63, counting from the first vaccine or placebo injection. This Boston cohort included adults aged 18-55 years. Findings and caveats of the study: Spike-specific responses of CD8+ and CD4+ T cells were reported to display substantial breadth after vaccination. Vaccine recipients posted higher spike-specific TCR breadth than their placebo counterparts. Recipients of either vaccine or placebo displayed similar breadth of non-spike TCRs.

Clones were read by immunoSEQ multiplex PCR, and TCRdb kept only the in-frame ones, dropping some. The sample lists 350,000 to 500,000 clones, roughly 88% occurring once. The CDR3 spans 14 residues. V was cut by 2 bases and J by 4 bases, with 11 bases left in between. Germline CDR1 reads SGHTA; CDR2 reads FQGNSA. Concerning this clone itself: Its matching antigen is unknown.

The chain carries TRBV7-2 and TRBJ2-5; tentative D call: TRBD1 (6 bases). This clonotype was sampled from a person aged 18 to 65 who received the Ad26.COV2.S COVID-19 vaccine or a placebo. Sample: peripheral blood, taken in a trial of Ad26.COV2.S vaccine versus placebo. CDR3 region: CASSLTGKRETQYF. The CDR3 DNA reads as TGTGCCAGCAGCTTAACAGGGAAGCGAGAGACCCAGTACTTC. Complete variable domain (other parts from reference TRBV7-2 and TRBJ2-5): GAGVSQSPSNKVTEKGKDVELRCDPISGHTALYWYRQSLGQGLEFLIYFQGNSAPDKSGLPSDRFSAERTGGSVSTLTIQRTQQEDSAVYLCASSLTGKRETQYFGPGTRLLVL.